Each of the 17 T cell receptor beta chains below was sequenced from the same sample in a study of blood T cells in healthy people across ages. PCR was performed a second time for roughly 7 to 12 cycles using a sample-barcoded 5' primer and a J-beta primer mix. Using its own MiXCR run on the 5' RACE reads, TCRdb lists one record per CDR3 protein. The sample yields hundreds of thousands of distinct CDR3 sequences, just over 55% seen once. The source material was blood. The receptor source for this set is a middle-aged man in good health.

This rearrangement joins TRBV20-1 to TRBJ1-5; D uncertain. CDR3 length equals 13 residues. CDR1 and CDR2 from the germline V gene are DFQATT and SNEGSKA (reference sequence). V lost 3 bases and J lost 9, with 15 bases in between. The DNA of the CDR3 is TGCAGTGCTAGCAATGTGCGGTCAGGGCCCCAGCATTTT. The encoded protein is CSASNVRSGPQHF.

The chain links TRBV7-6 to TRBJ2-3; no definite D call. The length of the CDR3 is 16 residues. V was cut by 5 bases and J by 2 bases, with 17 bases left in between. Germline V CDR1 and CDR2: SGHVS, FNYEAQ. CDR3 protein: CASSPTSVGFTDTQYF. The CDR3 DNA reads as TGTGCCAGCAGCCCGACCTCGGTCGGGTTCACAGATACGCAGTATTTT. Complete variable domain (other parts from reference TRBV7-6 and TRBJ2-3): GAGVSQSPRYKVTKRGQDVALRCDPISGHVSLYWYRQALGQGPEFLTYFNYEAQQDKSGLPNDRFSAERPEGSISTLTIQRTEQRDSAMYRCASSPTSVGFTDTQYFGPGTRLTVL.

The V and J genes are TRBV20-1 and TRBJ2-2, with D tentatively TRBD1 or TRBD2 (6 bases each). The CDR3 spans 14 residues. Germline-derived CDR1 and CDR2 are DFQATT and SNEGSKA (reference sequence). The V end lost 6 bases, the J end lost 5 bases, and 16 bases lay between the germline ends. CDR3: CSATNRAGTGELFF. CDR3 coding DNA: TGCAGTGCCACGAACAGGGCGGGGACCGGGGAGCTGTTTTTT.

The rearrangement uses TRBV4-1 and TRBJ2-1, with D tentatively TRBD2 (5 bases). With the DNA end fitting TRBJ2-7 better, the J assignment may be wrong. Per the germline V gene, CDR1 is MGHRA and CDR2 is YSYEKL. CDR3 length equals 15 residues. Here the CDR3 reads CASSQESSGYNEQYF. The CDR3 DNA is TGCGCCAGCAGCCAAGAAAGTTCGGGATACAATGAGCAGTACTTC.

The CDR3 loop is CASSISAATNEKLFF. CDR3 sequence (DNA): TGTGCCAGTAGTATCTCGGCAGCAACTAATGAAAAACTGTTTTTT. This chain connects TRBV19 to TRBJ1-4; no definite D call. Trimming took off 3 bases at V and 0 bases at J, with 8 bases between the two ends. This CDR3 is 15 amino acids long. Germline V gene lookup returns CDR1 LNHDA and CDR2 SQIVND (reference sequence).

V usage is TRBV20-1 and J usage is TRBJ2-3; TRBD1 matches 7 bases. CDR1 and CDR2 (germline): DFQATT, SNEGSKA (reference sequence). Germline trimming cut 6 bases from V and 2 bases from J; bases unmatched to any gene: 8. This CDR3 is 14 amino acids long. In DNA form, the CDR3 reads TGCAGTGCCCCTGGCAGGGGGAACACAGATACGCAGTATTTT. This codes for CSAPGRGNTDTQYF.

The rearrangement links TRBV25-1 to TRBJ2-7, with a tentative D call TRBD2 (6 bases). The better agreement between TRBJ2-5 and the DNA end casts doubt on the J call. Germline V gene lookup returns CDR1 MGHDK and CDR2 SYGVNS. This CDR3 contains 14 residues. The chain's CDR3 is CASSEGGTQETQYF. The CDR3 bases are TGTGCCAGCAGTGAAGGCGGGACCCAAGAGACCCAGTACTTC.

This clonotype occurred many times. The rearrangement joins TRBV28 to TRBJ2-5; 7 bases agree with TRBD1. Germline CDR1 and CDR2: MDHEN and SYDVKM. V shed 4 bases, J shed 5 bases, and the junction held 7 bases outside the gene matches. This CDR3 region has 14 residues. In DNA, the CDR3 is TGTGCCAGCAGTTCAGGGGGTATCGGGGAGACCCAGTACTTC. As protein: CASSSGGIGETQYF. Combining the CDR3 with reference TRBV28 and TRBJ2-5 gives the whole variable domain DVKVTQSSRYLVKRTGEKVFLECVQDMDHENMFWYRQDPGLGLRLIYFSYDVKMKEKGDIPEGYSVSREKKERFSLILESASTNQTSMYLCASSSGGIGETQYFGPGTRLLVL.

The V gene is TRBV25-1, the J gene TRBJ1-1; D uncertain. Between the trimmed V and J ends, which lost 1 base and 4 bases, there was a span of 7 bases. The CDR3 runs 13 residues. Per the germline V gene, CDR1 is MGHDK and CDR2 is SYGVNS. For the CDR3, the DNA is TGTGCCAGCAGTGAATCCGGGTTCACTGAAGCTTTCTTT. Protein: CASSESGFTEAFF.

The rearrangement links TRBV6-5 to TRBJ2-1, with D possibly TRBD1 on 6 matching bases. The CDR3 length is 15 residues. CDR1 is MNHEY and CDR2 is SVGAGI in the germline V gene. V lost 0 bases and J lost 3, with 9 bases in between. The chain's CDR3 is CASSYSDSFYNEQFF. CDR3 DNA sequence: TGTGCCAGCAGTTACTCGGACAGCTTCTACAATGAGCAGTTCTTC.

The CDR3: CAISGQGPSGANVLTF. The CDR3 coding sequence is TGTGCCATCAGCGGACAGGGCCCCTCTGGGGCCAACGTCCTGACTTTC. This chain joins TRBV10-3 and TRBJ2-6, with 8 positions matching TRBD1. The CDR3 contains 16 residues. The germline V gene encodes CDR1 ENHRY and CDR2 SYGVKD. V shed 6 bases and J 0 bases; nucleotides not matched to a gene: 4.

This clonotype occurred a few times. This sequence joins TRBV7-2 and TRBJ1-6; D is unclear. This CDR3 region has 13 residues. Per the germline V gene, CDR1 is SGHTA and CDR2 is FQGNSA. V was clipped by 5 bases and J by 12 bases, with 14 bases between them. In DNA, the CDR3 is TGTGCCAGCAGCCGTACCGCTCCGGAACCCCTCCACTTT. Translation: CASSRTAPEPLHF.

This clonotype turned up a few times. The J gene is TRBJ2-5, the V gene TRBV9, with D maybe TRBD2 (8 bases). V lost 4 bases and J 11 bases, leaving 27 bases between the germline ends. The germline CDR1 and CDR2 sequences are SGDLS and YYNGEE. CDR3 size: 16 residues. CDR3 amino acids: CASSRGGQGGNNEQYF. The CDR3 bases are TGTGCCAGCAGCCGCGGGGGGCAGGGGGGTAACAATGAGCAGTACTTC.

V is TRBV12-3 or TRBV12-4 and J is TRBJ2-4; D is uncertain. The CDR3 length is 16 residues. Trimming took off 5 bases at V and 1 base at J, with 15 bases between the two ends. CDR3 bases: TGTGCCAGCAGTCCTCGGTCGGTACTGGCCAAAAACATTCAGTACTTC. It encodes CASSPRSVLAKNIQYF.

CDR3 region: CASSLGGGQGAGYTF. For the CDR3, the DNA is TGTGCCAGCAGCTTAGGAGGGGGGCAGGGAGCTGGCTACACCTTC. The rearrangement uses TRBV7-9 and TRBJ1-2; perhaps TRBD1 as D (6 bases). This CDR3 region has 15 residues. Germline V CDR1 and CDR2: SEHNR, FQNEAQ (reference sequence). Trimming removed 1 base at V and 7 bases at J, with 16 bases between.

The chain couples TRBV24-1 to TRBJ2-4; D possibly matches TRBD1 or TRBD2 (5 bases each). Gene TRBJ2-5 matches the end of the DNA better, so the J call may be wrong. The germline V gene has CDR1 KGHDR and CDR2 SFDVKD. The CDR3 sequence is 15 residues long. In DNA form, the CDR3 reads TGTGCCACCAGTGATAGGGACGCCAGCCAAGAGACCCAGTACTTC. This gives the protein CATSDRDASQETQYF.

The chain combines TRBV6-1 with TRBJ1-2; TRBD1 might be the D (6 bases). The CDR3 runs 15 residues. V lost 1 base and J lost 4, with 13 bases in between. The germline CDR1 and CDR2 sequences are MNHNS and SASEGT. CDR3 loop: CASSEDLLDSYGYTF. The CDR3 nucleotides are TGTGCCAGCAGTGAAGATTTACTGGACAGCTATGGCTACACCTTC.